Listed here is a single T cell receptor (beta chain). What it binds is not known. TCR beta from blood CD8+ and CD4+ T cells was sequenced. Unmatched junction bases numbered 8, after V lost 8 bases and J lost 5 bases. This CDR3 has 13 residues. The source of the sample is a study of CD8 T cells in Susac syndrome. Findings of the study overall: The authors acknowledged that their TCR sequencing and HLA analysis involved a relatively small number of individuals.

After extraction with the RNeasy kit, roughly 0.5 to 1 ug of the RNA was reverse transcribed using random hexamers. The CDR3 of TCR beta was amplified by immunoSEQ multiplex PCR across 54 Vbeta and 13 Jbeta. TCRdb reprocessed the immunoSEQ multiplex PCR reads via MiXCR and lists one record per CDR3 protein. Seen here are about 60,000 distinct CDR3 sequences, over 85% observed once, and the top ten hold 0.2%. This sequence originates from a human donor in good health. The sample comprised CD8+ T cells from PBMCs. The gene calls are TRBV12-3 or TRBV12-4 and TRBJ1-1; 7 positions match TRBD1. The CDR3 DNA reads TGTGCCAGCTCGACAGGGATAATGACTGAAGCTTTCTTT. Translation: CASSTGIMTEAFF.